These 7 T cell receptor beta chains share one sample of origin, sequenced in a study of T cell responses to AZD1222 COVID-19 vaccine. Data came from immunoSEQ multiplex PCR; TCRdb stores just in-frame clones and leaves some out. This table holds about 120,000 clones, almost 95% found once. The input for sequencing was peripheral blood, taken 28 days after the second AZD1222 dose. These receptors originate from an adult who received the AZD1222 COVID-19 vaccine.

This chain joins TRBV9 and TRBJ1-4, with D possibly being TRBD1 (5 bases). Germline CDR1 reads SGDLS; CDR2 reads YYNGEE. This CDR3 is 15 amino acids long. V lost 2 bases, J lost 5 bases, and 13 bases lay in between. The CDR3 DNA reads TGTGCCAGCAGCGTCGGGGACGGACGAAATGAAAAACTGTTTTTT. It codes for CASSVGDGRNEKLFF.

Only a few counts were recorded for this clone. This chain links TRBV2 with TRBJ1-6; no clear D gene. Looked up from germline, CDR1 is SNHLY and CDR2 is FYNNEI. This CDR3 has 13 amino acids. V gave up 7 bases and J gave up 4 bases, with 8 bases separating them. The CDR3 protein is CASKEEYNSPLHF. The CDR3, as DNA: TGTGCCAGCAAGGAAGAGTATAATTCACCCCTCCACTTT.

This chain joins TRBV7-2 and TRBJ1-3; TRBD1 might be the D (5 bases). This CDR3 region has 17 residues. Trimming cost V 4 bases and J 0 bases, with 16 bases left between them. Germline assignment: CDR1 SGHTA and CDR2 FQGNSA. The CDR3: CASSSPWGSPSGNTIYF. The CDR3 coding sequence is TGTGCCAGCAGCTCGCCGTGGGGGTCTCCCTCTGGAAACACCATATATTTT. Complete variable domain (other parts from reference TRBV7-2 and TRBJ1-3): GAGVSQSPSNKVTEKGKDVELRCDPISGHTALYWYRQSLGQGLEFLIYFQGNSAPDKSGLPSDRFSAERTGGSVSTLTIQRTQQEDSAVYLCASSSPWGSPSGNTIYFGEGSWLTVV.

The chain couples TRBV5-4 to TRBJ1-2, with 10 bases aligning to TRBD1. The length of the CDR3 is 13 residues. From germline, CDR1 is SGHNT and CDR2 YYREEE (reference sequence). Losses at the gene ends were 4 bases for V and 8 bases for J; bases not matched to a gene: 5. CDR3 bases: TGTGCCAGCAGCAGGGACAGGGGAGGCGGCTACACCTTC. Encoded protein: CASSRDRGGGYTF.

V gene TRBV18 combines with J gene TRBJ2-1; 7 bases line up with TRBD2. CDR1 KGHSH and CDR2 LQKENI come from the germline V gene. J gave up 4 bases and V 2 bases, and 5 bases lay outside the gene matches. The CDR3 has 15 amino acids. CDR3 protein: CASSPGGSLYNEQFF. In DNA form, the CDR3 reads TGTGCCAGCTCACCAGGCGGGAGCCTTTACAATGAGCAGTTCTTC.

Notes on this clone: The sample has other DNA sequences that encode this CDR3 too. CDR3 DNA sequence: TGCAGCGTTGACGGGGGAACCTACAATGAGCAGTTCTTC. Amino acids: CSVDGGTYNEQFF. The rearrangement joins TRBV29-1 to TRBJ2-1; maybe TRBD2 (6 bases). Germline V gene data show CDR1 as SQVTM and CDR2 as ANQGSEA. V was shortened by 3 bases and J by 2 bases, with 8 bases between the two germline ends. This CDR3 spans 13 amino acids.

The chain couples TRBV19 to TRBJ1-1; D is uncertain. The germline gives CDR1 LNHDA, CDR2 SQIVND (reference sequence). The CDR3 spans 13 residues. The V gene lost 3 bases and the J gene lost 6 bases, with 11 bases spanning the gap. This CDR3 is CASSIYWTSEAFF. The CDR3 DNA reads as TGTGCCAGTAGTATTTACTGGACGTCTGAAGCTTTCTTT.